The 12 T cell receptor beta chains below were found in one sample sequenced in a study of shared clonotypes between healthy human individuals. Sequencing was performed with immunoSEQ multiplex PCR; in TCRdb, only in-frame clones are kept and a portion is missing. Of some 2,000,000 clones listed, 95% were seen once; the top ten hold around 0.13%. The sequenced material came from naive CD4+ T cells sorted from blood. Stated subset: CD45RA+ positively selected. These receptors were obtained from a young man in good health.

The chain combines TRBV18 with TRBJ2-5; D is ambiguous. The CDR3 runs 14 residues. Between the trimmed V and J ends, which lost 5 bases and 1 base, there was a span of 11 bases. Germline-derived CDR1 and CDR2 are KGHSH and LQKENI. Here the CDR3 reads CASSSRILQETQYF. CDR3 DNA: TGTGCCAGCTCATCTCGTATCCTCCAAGAGACCCAGTACTTC.

This clone was picked up one time. The V and J genes are TRBV25-1 and TRBJ1-4, with D hard to call. In germline, CDR1 is MGHDK, CDR2 SYGVNS. Trimming stripped 4 bases from V and 4 bases from J, with 10 bases between. CDR3 length: 14 residues. CDR3 sequence reads: CASSVMGYNEKLFF. The CDR3 DNA reads as TGTGCCAGCAGTGTAATGGGATATAATGAAAAACTGTTTTTT.

The V call is TRBV6-1, the J call TRBJ2-1, with TRBD1 matching over 7 bases. CDR1 and CDR2 from the germline V gene are MNHNS and SASEGT. Losses at the gene ends were 6 bases for V and 2 bases for J; bases not matched to a gene: 4. The CDR3 spans 14 residues. The CDR3 spells CASRPGQTYNEQFF. In DNA form, the CDR3 reads TGTGCCAGCAGACCGGGACAGACCTACAATGAGCAGTTCTTC.

The chain employs TRBV6-1 and TRBJ2-7, with TRBD1 matching over 10 bases. V was pared by 6 bases and J by 1 base, with 6 bases of the junction left unmatched. Germline V gene sequence: CDR1 MNHNS, CDR2 SASEGT. CDR3 length equals 15 residues. CDR3 loop: CASRDRGLISYEQYF. DNA for the CDR3: TGTGCCAGCAGGGACAGGGGGTTAATTTCCTACGAGCAGTACTTC.

The V and J genes are TRBV6-1 and TRBJ1-5; D is ambiguous. The V gene lost 6 bases and the J gene lost 2 bases, with 14 bases spanning the gap. Germline V lookup: CDR1 MNHNS, CDR2 SASEGT. The CDR3 extends over 15 amino acids. The CDR3 region has the DNA TGTGCCAGCAGACAGAATTCCGGACGCAATCAGCCCCAGCATTTT. The encoded protein is CASRQNSGRNQPQHF.

This sequence joins TRBV6-1 and TRBJ2-1; the D is unclear. The V and J ends lost 5 bases and 4 bases respectively, with 6 bases between them. This CDR3 has 12 amino acids. CDR1 and CDR2 from the germline V gene are MNHNS and SASEGT. In nucleotides, the CDR3 is TGTGCCAGCAGTATCGAGTACAATGAGCAGTTCTTC. This sequence encodes CASSIEYNEQFF.

Remarks on this clone: This sample also contains other DNA sequences that code for the same CDR3. This chain links TRBV7-2 with TRBJ2-7; D is tentatively TRBD1 or TRBD2 (5 bases each). Trimming removed 1 base at V and 0 bases at J, with 7 bases between. The CDR3 runs 14 residues. In germline, CDR1 is SGHTA, CDR2 FQGNSA. The CDR3 DNA sequence: TGTGCCAGCAGCTTAGGAGGGACCTCCTACGAGCAGTACTTC. As protein: CASSLGGTSYEQYF. The entire variable domain, with the rest obtained from reference TRBV7-2 and TRBJ2-7, is as follows: GAGVSQSPSNKVTEKGKDVELRCDPISGHTALYWYRQSLGQGLEFLIYFQGNSAPDKSGLPSDRFSAERTGGSVSTLTIQRTQQEDSAVYLCASSLGGTSYEQYFGPGTRLTVT.

The V gene is TRBV20-1, the J gene TRBJ2-3; no clear D gene. Germline V gene data show CDR1 as DFQATT and CDR2 as SNEGSKA (reference sequence). The CDR3 consists of 11 residues. Trimming took off 3 bases at V and 7 bases at J, with 8 bases between the two ends. This CDR3 is CSARLVNTQYF. In nucleotides, the CDR3 is TGCAGTGCTAGGCTCGTCAATACGCAGTATTTT.

This clone has only one observation. The genes are TRBV5-7 and TRBJ2-2; D unresolved. TRBV5-7 has ORF status, its function being uncertain. The CDR3 is 16 residues long. The V end lost 4 bases, the J end lost 0 bases, and 13 bases lay between the germline ends. CDR3 loop: CASSPGSSTNTGELFF. CDR3 bases: TGTGCCAGCAGCCCCGGCTCCTCTACGAACACCGGGGAGCTGTTTTTT.

This clone was detected only once. Its ends do not fully match the called genes, so a read error is possible. The chain links TRBV9 to TRBJ2-3, with 7 bases that match TRBD1. Per germline, CDR1 SGDLS and CDR2 YYNGEE. CDR3 size: 14 residues. DNA of the CDR3: TGTGCCGGCAGGAGAGGAAGGGGGCCAGATACGCAGTATTTT. It codes for CAGRRGRGPDTQYF.

The chain is built from TRBV6-1 and TRBJ2-7, with no clear D. The CDR3 length is 12 residues. Germline V gene sequence: CDR1 MNHNS, CDR2 SASEGT. Trimming removed 2 bases at V and 3 bases at J, with 5 bases between. CDR3 DNA sequence: TGTGCCAGCAGTGAACCCTACTACGAGCAGTACTTC. It encodes CASSEPYYEQYF.

CDR3 protein: CAISGLAGYTDTQYF. The CDR3 nucleotides read TGTGCCATCAGTGGACTAGCGGGGTACACAGATACGCAGTATTTT. The chain couples TRBV10-3 to TRBJ2-3, with TRBD2 matching 11 bases. Germline V gives CDR1 ENHRY, CDR2 SYGVKD. The CDR3 contains 15 residues. The trim removed 4 bases at V and 2 bases at J, leaving 2 bases unmatched.